Presented here are 20 T cell receptor beta chains from one specimen sequenced in a study of OX40 agonist ivuxolimab in advanced cancers. Profiled with immunoSEQ multiplex PCR; TCRdb holds only in-frame clones, not every one. The sample has under 85,000 clones; 88% are singletons. The source was CD4+ or CD8+ T cells sorted from blood, collected in a trial of the OX40 agonist ivuxolimab. The receptors here all came from an adult with an advanced solid tumor such as melanoma, head and neck, liver or kidney cancer.

To note about this clone: The germline gene is not matched at one end of the junction; a read error may be the cause. This chain uses TRBV11-2 with TRBJ2-7; D is unresolved. Germline-derived CDR1 and CDR2 are SGHAT and FQNNGV. This CDR3 contains 11 residues. The CDR3 DNA reads TGTGCCAGCCAACTAAATGGGGTTTTTTTCTTC. The encoded protein is CASQLNGVFFF.

The chain joins TRBV5-4 to TRBJ1-2, with unresolved D. The V end lost 1 base, the J end lost 3 bases, and 4 bases lay between the germline ends. This CDR3 has 12 residues. CDR1 and CDR2 (germline): SGHNT, YYREEE (reference sequence). The CDR3 loop is CASSLTDYGYTF. CDR3 bases: TGTGCCAGCAGCTTGACGGACTATGGCTACACCTTC.

The chain links TRBV7-8 to TRBJ1-1, with D hard to call. V lost 4 bases to trimming and J lost 7 bases, with 13 bases between them. Per the germline V gene, CDR1 is SGHVS and CDR2 is FQNEAQ. The CDR3 is 13 amino acids. The CDR3 loop reads CASSSFRQNEAFF. CDR3 in DNA: TGTGCCAGCAGCTCCTTCCGGCAGAATGAAGCTTTCTTT.

The chain couples TRBV9 to TRBJ2-1, with 10 bases lining up with TRBD2. The germline CDR1 and CDR2 sequences are SGDLS and YYNGEE. The junction had 4 bases not matched to a gene; V was cut back by 0 bases and J by 4 bases. CDR3 length: 16 amino acids. CDR3 nucleotide sequence: TGTGCCAGCAGCGTAGCTGGAGCGGGGGGGTACAATGAGCAGTTCTTC. This sequence encodes CASSVAGAGGYNEQFF.

DNA of the CDR3: TGTGCCAGCAGTTACCAGGAAGGGGTTAGCACAGATACGCAGTATTTT. Amino acid sequence: CASSYQEGVSTDTQYF. This chain links TRBV6-5 with TRBJ2-3; D may be TRBD1 (5 bases). Germline loops: CDR1 MNHEY, CDR2 SVGAGI. Trimming stripped 2 bases from V and 0 bases from J, with 12 bases between. The length of the CDR3 is 16 residues.

This chain joins TRBV6-1 and TRBJ2-7; D is undetermined. The germline V gene has CDR1 MNHNS and CDR2 SASEGT. The CDR3 has 17 residues. V lost 4 bases, J lost 3 bases, and 22 bases lay in between. The chain's CDR3 is CASSVYPDDHVYYEQYF. In DNA, the CDR3 is TGTGCCAGCAGTGTTTACCCGGACGACCACGTCTACTACGAGCAGTACTTC.

The chain is built from TRBV5-1 and TRBJ1-1, with D perhaps matching TRBD1 (5 bases). Germline assignment: CDR1 SGHRS and CDR2 YFSETQ. Trimming removed 10 bases from V and 0 bases from J, with 13 bases in between. The CDR3 runs to 13 residues. The CDR3 nucleotides are TGCGCCTCATCCAGGGAAATGAACACTGAAGCTTTCTTT. The encoded protein is CASSREMNTEAFF.

This sequence joins TRBV6-1 and TRBJ2-3; the match to TRBD1 covers 9 bases. The CDR3 runs 13 residues. The V and J ends lost 6 bases and 5 bases, in that order; junction bases with no gene match: 3. The germline V gene encodes CDR1 MNHNS and CDR2 SASEGT. The chain's CDR3 is CASSRQGGDTQYF. Written as DNA, the CDR3 is TGTGCCAGCAGCCGACAGGGGGGAGATACGCAGTATTTT.

The V call is TRBV12-5, the J call TRBJ1-2; 7 nucleotides line up with TRBD1. The germline gives CDR1 LGHNT, CDR2 FRNRAP. The CDR3 is made up of 14 amino acids. Trimming removed 6 bases from V and 7 bases from J; junction bases left unmatched: 11. The chain's CDR3 is CASGRPGQIFGYTF. The DNA of the CDR3 is TGTGCTAGTGGACGCCCGGGACAGATCTTTGGCTACACCTTC.

The chain uses TRBV5-1 and TRBJ2-7, with 11 bases matching TRBD2. There are 14 residues in the CDR3. The germline V gene has CDR1 SGHRS and CDR2 YFSETQ. J gave up 6 bases and V 3 bases, and 5 bases lay outside the gene matches. Here the CDR3 reads CASSSPGTSGEQYF. CDR3 in DNA: TGCGCCAGCAGCTCGCCGGGGACTAGCGGCGAGCAGTACTTC.

V and J are TRBV27 and TRBJ1-6; weak D call: TRBD1 (5 bases). This CDR3 comprises 15 residues. Trimming stripped 3 bases from V and 5 bases from J, with 11 bases between. Germline values: CDR1 MNHEY, CDR2 SMNVEV (reference sequence). The CDR3, as DNA: TGTGCCAGCAGTTTGAAGGGGTTTGATAATTCACCCCTCCACTTT. Translation gives CASSLKGFDNSPLHF.

The V call is TRBV21-1, the J call TRBJ2-1; the table gives TRBD2 as D, unverified against the DNA. TRBV21-1 is deemed a pseudogene. The CDR3 has 17 residues. The CDR3 sequence is CASSKEGRGLAGYEQFF. The DNA of the CDR3 is TGTGCCAGCAGCAAAGAGGGGAGGGGACTAGCGGGGTATGAGCAGTTCTTC.

This chain joins TRBV7-8 and TRBJ1-5, with a tentative D call TRBD1 (6 bases). Trimming left V 0 bases short and J 4 bases short, with 7 bases between. CDR1 SGHVS and CDR2 FQNEAQ come from the germline V gene. This CDR3 comprises 14 residues. The DNA of the CDR3 is TGTGCCAGCAGCTTAGCAGGGGGGAATCAGCCCCAGCATTTT. Translating gives CASSLAGGNQPQHF.

The V gene is TRBV7-2, the J gene TRBJ1-5; 7 nucleotides align to TRBD1. Germline V gene sequence: CDR1 SGHTA, CDR2 FQGNSA. The CDR3 extends over 14 amino acids. V was pared by 3 bases and J by 2 bases, with 1 base of the junction left unmatched. This CDR3 is CASSFTGGNQPQHF. DNA for the CDR3: TGTGCCAGCAGCTTTACAGGGGGCAATCAGCCCCAGCATTTT.

The chain carries TRBV7-9 and TRBJ1-1, with D perhaps TRBD1 (6 bases). Trimming shortened V by 5 bases and J by 0 bases, and 10 bases separated the two germline ends. The germline V gene has CDR1 SEHNR and CDR2 FQNEAQ (reference sequence). CDR3 length equals 14 residues. The CDR3 coding sequence is TGTGCCAGCAGCGGGGGACATATGAACACTGAAGCTTTCTTT. Amino acid sequence: CASSGGHMNTEAFF.

The chain is built from TRBV9 and TRBJ2-1; the match to TRBD2 covers 8 bases. The length of the CDR3 is 15 residues. Trimming cost V 4 bases and J 7 bases; bases outside gene matches: 10. Germline V gene lookup returns CDR1 SGDLS and CDR2 YYNGEE. As DNA, the CDR3 is TGTGCCAGCAGCTACTCGGCGGGGGGCTGGAATGAGCAGTTCTTC. Its protein product is CASSYSAGGWNEQFF.

The chain recombines TRBV10-2 with TRBJ1-4; D not certain. Germline CDR1 reads WSHSY; CDR2 reads SAAADI. The CDR3 has 17 amino acids. V lost 2 bases to trimming and J lost 0 bases, with 13 bases between them. CDR3 loop: CASSEGRSAATNEKLFF. CDR3 DNA: TGCGCCAGCAGTGAGGGCAGGTCCGCGGCAACTAATGAAAAACTGTTTTTT.

The gene calls are TRBV7-2 and TRBJ2-1; D gene uncertain. CDR3 length: 14 residues. Germline lookup yields CDR1 SGHTA and CDR2 FQGNSA. The germline V and J ends were trimmed by 3 bases and 5 bases, with 11 bases remaining between them. The CDR3: CASSLYSLDNEQFF. Written as DNA, the CDR3 is TGTGCCAGCAGCTTGTACAGCCTAGACAATGAGCAGTTCTTC.

The rearrangement joins TRBV5-1 to TRBJ2-3, with 8 nucleotides matching TRBD1. V dropped 5 bases and J dropped 0; count of bases not matched to a gene: 5. Germline assignment: CDR1 SGHRS and CDR2 YFSETQ. The CDR3 runs to 15 residues. The CDR3 region has the DNA TGCGCCAGCAGTGCACAGGGGGTTAGCACAGATACGCAGTATTTT. Translated, it gives CASSAQGVSTDTQYF.

The V call is TRBV6-1, the J call TRBJ2-7; D may be TRBD2 (7 bases). Trimming took off 7 bases at V and 4 bases at J, with 17 bases between the two ends. The CDR3 has 14 residues. Germline V CDR1 and CDR2: MNHNS, SASEGT. The CDR3 coding sequence is TGTGCCAGCAAAATAGGGGGGGTTGGGTACGAGCAGTACTTC. This sequence encodes CASKIGGVGYEQYF.